Included here is one TCR beta chain sequence, with context. Only in-frame clones appear in the TCRdb table, and some are missing; sequencing was by immunoSEQ multiplex PCR. The table lists under 100,000 clones, approximately 95% of them singletons. The CDR3 has 14 residues. In germline, CDR1 is SGHAT, CDR2 FQNNGV. V was shortened by 1 base and J by 10 bases, with 16 bases between the two germline ends. These data originate in a study of technical replicates of blood from a handful of donors. The origin of this receptor is a human donor in good health. Material: T cells isolated from PBMCs. This chain links TRBV11-2 with TRBJ1-1; TRBD1 might be the D (6 bases). CDR3 protein: CASSLARGAWVAFF. CDR3 sequence (DNA): TGTGCCAGCAGCTTAGCTCGGGGGGCCTGGGTAGCTTTCTTT.